This T cell receptor beta chain was found in a study of beta chain features in type 1 diabetes. Whole-study results and caveats: In every one of the four CD4+ subsets, TCRB CDR3s were moderately but significantly shorter in Type 1 diabetes patients. The naive, central memory and Treg TCRB repertoires showed an apparent similarity that was greater among patients than among healthy donors.

Ten or more counts support this clone. Its target is unknown. Other DNA sequences in the same sample also yield this CDR3. The study reverse transcribed the entire isolated RNA, so it sequenced expressed TCRB transcripts. An average roughly 3.3 million reads came from naive, central memory and regulatory T cell samples. TCRdb keeps only in-frame clones here, not all; method: immunoSEQ multiplex PCR. Seen here are a few hundred thousand clones, around a tenth observed once, and the top ten hold around 0.66%. In germline, CDR1 is SGHDT, CDR2 YYEEEE. This CDR3 comprises 12 residues. V dropped 4 bases and J dropped 5 bases, with 9 bases sitting between them.

This sequence originates from a man aged 25 to 45 with type 1 diabetes. Sequenced material: central memory CD4+ T cells from blood. The chain couples TRBV5-6 to TRBJ1-2; D is possibly TRBD1 (5 bases). CDR3 residues: CASSPGPYGYTF. The DNA of the CDR3 is TGTGCCAGCAGCCCGGGACCGTATGGCTACACCTTC.